The clone carrying this T cell receptor (beta chain) is termed large (0.1 to 1%). This beta chain is a stray read from a library made for alpha chains; its abundance is not meaningful. This specimen belongs to a study of spatial heterogeneity in lung cancer. About the research overall: There were consistently more beta-chain sequences detected than alpha-chain sequences. Mean representation of each unique TCR and UMI combination in the raw reads exceeded 9.5 occurrences.

TCRdb itself ran the 5' RACE reads through MiXCR, one entry per CDR3 protein. The sample shows some 500 distinct CDR3 sequences, roughly 15% of them seen only once. Noted time point: sample taken at primary tumor resection. Whole RNA obtained from tumor, nontumor lung or frozen PBMC underwent sequencing without sorting. This clonotype originated in a male donor with early-stage non-small cell lung cancer. The sequencing here drew on normal lung tissue next to the tumor, taken at surgery.

The CDR3 sequence is CASSPYRGSSYEQYF. DNA for the CDR3: TGCGCCAGCAGCCCGTACAGGGGAAGCTCCTACGAGCAGTACTTC. This chain links TRBV4-1 with TRBJ2-7; 7 bases are a match to TRBD1. Germline values: CDR1 MGHRA, CDR2 YSYEKL. The CDR3 spans 15 residues. V lost 4 bases to trimming and J lost 0 bases; unmatched junction nucleotides: 6.